This T cell receptor (beta chain) was identified during a study of cytomegalovirus exposure and HLA in healthy donors. The primer mix had 60 Vbeta and 13 Jbeta primers. Per the study methods: Tens of millions of unique TCR beta chains, roughly 11 million of them shared, were counted by a later analysis. Assay: immunoSEQ multiplex PCR; the TCRdb copy retains only in-frame clones and omits some. The V and J calls and clone size come from that table; D and trimming were worked out from the DNA. The sample shows about 120,000 clones, 82% of them seen only once. This clone was detected only once. Its antigen is undetermined. General study findings and limits: According to a later analysis, donors in an Asian-associated ancestry cluster reportedly had fewer N-insertions than the roughly 670-donor mean. Information on immune exposure was restricted to one variable (CMV serostatus).

V dropped 4 bases and J dropped 6; count of bases not matched to a gene: 11. The CDR3 has 16 residues. The germline CDR1 and CDR2 sequences are SGHNT and YYREEE (reference sequence). V is TRBV5-4 and J is TRBJ2-1, with 9 nucleotides matching TRBD2. This receptor was obtained from a woman younger than 30 in good health and CMV-seronegative. Sequenced sample: PBMCs. The CDR3 nucleotides are TGTGCCAGCAGCCTGGGGGGGGCTAGCGGGGTCAATGAGCAGTTCTTC. Translated: CASSLGGASGVNEQFF.